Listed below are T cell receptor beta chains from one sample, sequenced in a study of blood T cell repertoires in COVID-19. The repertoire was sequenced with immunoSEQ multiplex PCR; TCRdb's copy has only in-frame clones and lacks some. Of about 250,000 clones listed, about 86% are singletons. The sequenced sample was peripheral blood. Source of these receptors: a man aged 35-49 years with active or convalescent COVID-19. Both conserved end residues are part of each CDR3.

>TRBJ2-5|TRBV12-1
CASSFSLRDRDYPNAGETQYF
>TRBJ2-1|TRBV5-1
CASSLAGGARYNEQFF
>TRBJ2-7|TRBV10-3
CAISESEDLGIEQYF
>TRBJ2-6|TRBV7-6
CASSEEGTRPGANVLTF
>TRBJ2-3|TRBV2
CASRATGGVSTDTQYF
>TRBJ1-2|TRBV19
CASSWAGFGYTF
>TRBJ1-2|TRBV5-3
CARSREGALYGYTF
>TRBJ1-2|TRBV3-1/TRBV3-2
CASSLGQDYGYTF
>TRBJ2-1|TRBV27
CASSLLGAYEQFF
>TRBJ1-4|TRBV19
CASSSAGANEKLFF
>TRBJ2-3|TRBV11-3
CASSLDSRQYTDTQYF
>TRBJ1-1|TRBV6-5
CASRPPFRAEAFF
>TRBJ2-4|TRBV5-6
CASSFGQEQYIQYF
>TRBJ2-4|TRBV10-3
CAISELGTGPRENIQYF
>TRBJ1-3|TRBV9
CASSPTGGSGNTIYF
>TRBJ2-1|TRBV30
CAWASGRGGNEQFF
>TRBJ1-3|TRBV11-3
CASSSFGRNTIYF
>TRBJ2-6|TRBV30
CASGVLSGANVLTF
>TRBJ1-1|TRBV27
CASTRTGGGRTEAFF
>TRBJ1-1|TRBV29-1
CSADRGFTEAFF
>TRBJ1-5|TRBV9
CASSVDGQGGQPQHF
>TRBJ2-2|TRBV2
CASSAGLAGAPTGELFF
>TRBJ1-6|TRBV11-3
CASSLGVNSPLHF
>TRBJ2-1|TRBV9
CASSVLAGGTYNEQFF
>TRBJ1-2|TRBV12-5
CASGLALQGNGYTF
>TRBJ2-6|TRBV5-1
CASSWKGLAGLSGANVLTF
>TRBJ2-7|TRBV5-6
CASSRQDRRTYEQYF
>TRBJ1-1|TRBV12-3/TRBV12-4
CASSRTDTEAFF
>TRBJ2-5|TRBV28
CASSLLGGQETQYF
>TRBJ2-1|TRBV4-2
CASSQEAGPYNEQFF
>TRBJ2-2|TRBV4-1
CASSQGDSNTGELFF
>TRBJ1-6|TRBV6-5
CASSHPEGNSPLHF
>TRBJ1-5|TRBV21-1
CASSPPSTDRSNQPQHF
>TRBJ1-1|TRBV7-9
CASLREGATLNTEAFF
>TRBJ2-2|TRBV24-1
CATSDGTSGNTGELFF
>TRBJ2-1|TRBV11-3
CASSLDFGGGDYNEQFF
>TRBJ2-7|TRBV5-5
CASSSTGFYEQYF
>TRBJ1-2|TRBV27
CASSSGRDYGYTF
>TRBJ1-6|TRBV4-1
CASSLRAGTGNSPLHF
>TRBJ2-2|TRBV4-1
CPRSQLLTTGELFF
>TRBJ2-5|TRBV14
CASSKWALAGGQGTQYF
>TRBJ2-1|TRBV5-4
CASSSFQAGHNEQFF
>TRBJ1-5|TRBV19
CASSIGRVGGSNQPQHF
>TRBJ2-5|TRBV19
CASSPWDSQETQYF
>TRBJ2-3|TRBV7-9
CASSLIYDRAADTQYF
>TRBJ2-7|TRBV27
CASSYGTSYEQYF
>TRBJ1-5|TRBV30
CAWSVEATQPQHF
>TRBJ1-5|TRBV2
CATRTESHQPQHF
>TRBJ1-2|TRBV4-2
CASSQDTGVYYGYTF
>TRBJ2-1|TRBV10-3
CANAQQAGGNNEQFF
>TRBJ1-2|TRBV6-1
CASSEALGRGNYGYTF
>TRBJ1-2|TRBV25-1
CASSPRGHGYTF
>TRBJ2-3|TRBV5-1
CASSLASAGGTDTQYF
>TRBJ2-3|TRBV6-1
CASSETSGRPSHTQYF